This T cell receptor beta chain is from a study of T cells in Graves' hyperthyroidism and ophthalmopathy. Amplified regions were TCR beta CDR3 sequences from RNA transcripts. A first-round RT-PCR of the TCR CDR3 used the HTBI primer set. From the multiplex PCR reads, TCRdb called clonotypes with MiXCR, one entry per CDR3 protein. The sample yields roughly 720,000 distinct CDR3 sequences, 15% to 20% seen once. This clonotype was recorded a few times. Sequenced sample: blood. This receptor was identified in a man aged 50 to 59 with Graves' hyperthyroidism.

Here the CDR3 DNA reads TGTGCCAGTAGTATAGATTACCTAGCGGGGTCGAACACCGGGGAGCTGTTTTTT. Protein: CASSIDYLAGSNTGELFF. The V and J genes are TRBV19 and TRBJ2-2; 9 bases match TRBD2. The CDR3 is 18 amino acids. Germline V gene lookup returns CDR1 LNHDA and CDR2 SQIVND (reference sequence). V shed 0 bases and J 0 bases; nucleotides not matched to a gene: 5.